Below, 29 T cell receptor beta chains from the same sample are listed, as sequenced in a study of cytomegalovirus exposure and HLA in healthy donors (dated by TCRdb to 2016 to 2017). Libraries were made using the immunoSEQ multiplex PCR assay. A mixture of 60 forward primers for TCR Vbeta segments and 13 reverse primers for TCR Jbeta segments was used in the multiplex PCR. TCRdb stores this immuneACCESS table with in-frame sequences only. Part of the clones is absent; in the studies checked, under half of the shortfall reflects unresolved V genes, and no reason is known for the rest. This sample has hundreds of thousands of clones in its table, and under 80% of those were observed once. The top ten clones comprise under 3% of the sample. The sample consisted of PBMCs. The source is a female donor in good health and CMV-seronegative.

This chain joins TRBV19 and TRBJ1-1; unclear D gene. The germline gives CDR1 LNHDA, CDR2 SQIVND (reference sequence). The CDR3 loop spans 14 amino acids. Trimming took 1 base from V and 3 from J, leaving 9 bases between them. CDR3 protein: CASSIGGVYTEAFF. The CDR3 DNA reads TGTGCCAGTAGTATAGGGGGAGTTTACACTGAAGCTTTCTTT.

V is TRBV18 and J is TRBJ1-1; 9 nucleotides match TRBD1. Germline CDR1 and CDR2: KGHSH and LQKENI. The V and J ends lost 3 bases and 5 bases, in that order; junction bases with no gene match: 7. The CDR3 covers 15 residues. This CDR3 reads CASSPWGTGSTEAFF. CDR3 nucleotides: TGTGCCAGCTCACCCTGGGGGACAGGGTCGACTGAAGCTTTCTTT.

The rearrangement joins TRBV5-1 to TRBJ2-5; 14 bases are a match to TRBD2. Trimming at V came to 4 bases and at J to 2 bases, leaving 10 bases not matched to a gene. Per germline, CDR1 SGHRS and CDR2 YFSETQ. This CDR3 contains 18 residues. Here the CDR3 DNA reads TGCGCCAGCAGCCTCTCCGGGACTAGCGGGAGTGGGCAAGAGACCCAGTACTTC. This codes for CASSLSGTSGSGQETQYF.

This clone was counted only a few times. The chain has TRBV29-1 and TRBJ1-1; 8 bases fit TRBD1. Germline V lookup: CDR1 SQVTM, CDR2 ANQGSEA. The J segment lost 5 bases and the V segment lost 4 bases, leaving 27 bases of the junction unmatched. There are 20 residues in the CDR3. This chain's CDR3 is CSVGTGFLASTPRTLTEAFF. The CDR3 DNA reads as TGCAGCGTTGGGACAGGGTTTTTGGCCTCAACCCCACGGACATTGACTGAAGCTTTCTTT.

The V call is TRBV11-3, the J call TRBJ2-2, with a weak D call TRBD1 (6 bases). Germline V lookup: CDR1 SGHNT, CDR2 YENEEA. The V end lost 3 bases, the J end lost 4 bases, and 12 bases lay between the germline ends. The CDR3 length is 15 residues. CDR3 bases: TGTGCCAGCAGCTTCGGGGACACGGCCACCGGGGAGCTGTTTTTT. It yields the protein CASSFGDTATGELFF. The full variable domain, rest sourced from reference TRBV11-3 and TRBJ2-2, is EAGVVQSPRYKIIEKKQPVAFWCNPISGHNTLYWYLQNLGQGPELLIRYENEEAVDDSQLPKDRFSAERLKGVDSTLKIQPAELGDSAVYLCASSFGDTATGELFFGEGSRLTVL.

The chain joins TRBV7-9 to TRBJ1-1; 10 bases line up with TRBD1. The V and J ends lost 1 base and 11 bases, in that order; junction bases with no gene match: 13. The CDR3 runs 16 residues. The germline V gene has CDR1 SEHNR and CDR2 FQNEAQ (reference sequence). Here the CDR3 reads CASSLGGAPGQGIAFF. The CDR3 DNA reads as TGTGCCAGCAGCTTAGGGGGTGCTCCGGGACAGGGGATCGCTTTCTTT.

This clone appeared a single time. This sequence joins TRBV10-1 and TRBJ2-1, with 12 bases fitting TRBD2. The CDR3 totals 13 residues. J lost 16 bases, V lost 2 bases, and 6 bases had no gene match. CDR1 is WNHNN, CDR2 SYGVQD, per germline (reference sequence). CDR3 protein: CASSETMGLAGFF. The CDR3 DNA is TGCGCCAGCAGTGAGACAATGGGACTAGCGGGTTTCTTC.

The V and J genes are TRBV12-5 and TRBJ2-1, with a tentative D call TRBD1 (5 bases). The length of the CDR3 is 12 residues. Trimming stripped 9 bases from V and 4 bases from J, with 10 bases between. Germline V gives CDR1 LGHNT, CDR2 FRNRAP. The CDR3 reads CASQGSYNEQFF. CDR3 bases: TGTGCTAGCCAGGGATCATACAATGAGCAGTTCTTC.

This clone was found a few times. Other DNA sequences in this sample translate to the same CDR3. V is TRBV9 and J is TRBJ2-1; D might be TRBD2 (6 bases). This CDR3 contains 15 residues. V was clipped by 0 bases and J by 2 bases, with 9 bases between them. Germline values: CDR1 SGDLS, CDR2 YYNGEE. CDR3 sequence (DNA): TGTGCCAGCAGCGTAGATAGCGGAGCCTACAATGAGCAGTTCTTC. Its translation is CASSVDSGAYNEQFF.

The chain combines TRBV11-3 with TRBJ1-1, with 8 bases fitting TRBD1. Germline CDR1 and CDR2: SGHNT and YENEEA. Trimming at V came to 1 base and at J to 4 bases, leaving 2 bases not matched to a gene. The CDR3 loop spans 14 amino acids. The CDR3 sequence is CASSLGQGSTEAFF. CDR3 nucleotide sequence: TGTGCCAGCAGCTTAGGACAGGGGAGCACTGAAGCTTTCTTT.

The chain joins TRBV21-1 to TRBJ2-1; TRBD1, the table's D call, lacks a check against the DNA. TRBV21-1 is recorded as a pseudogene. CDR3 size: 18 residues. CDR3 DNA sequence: TGTGCCAGCAGCAATGGGGGGAACTGGACAGGGACCTACAATGAGCAGTTCTTC. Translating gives CASSNGGNWTGTYNEQFF.

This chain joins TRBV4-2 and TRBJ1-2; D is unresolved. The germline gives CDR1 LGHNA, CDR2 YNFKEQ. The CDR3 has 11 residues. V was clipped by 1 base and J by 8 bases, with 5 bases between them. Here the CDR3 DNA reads TGTGCCAGCAGCCAAGGAGGCGGCTACACCTTC. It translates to CASSQGGGYTF.

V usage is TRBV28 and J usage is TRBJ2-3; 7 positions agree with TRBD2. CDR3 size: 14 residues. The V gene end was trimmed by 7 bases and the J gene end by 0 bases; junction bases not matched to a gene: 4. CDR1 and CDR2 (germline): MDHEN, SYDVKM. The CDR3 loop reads CASTLGGSTDTQYF. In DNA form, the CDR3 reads TGTGCCAGCACCCTGGGGGGGAGCACAGATACGCAGTATTTT. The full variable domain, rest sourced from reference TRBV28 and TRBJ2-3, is DVKVTQSSRYLVKRTGEKVFLECVQDMDHENMFWYRQDPGLGLRLIYFSYDVKMKEKGDIPEGYSVSREKKERFSLILESASTNQTSMYLCASTLGGSTDTQYFGPGTRLTVL.

The CDR3 DNA reads TGCGCCAGCAGCCGGAAGATGATTGGAACCGGGACAGATGGCTCTGGGGCCAACGTCCTGACTTTC. Its translation: CASSRKMIGTGTDGSGANVLTF. The chain combines TRBV4-1 with TRBJ2-6; TRBD1 matches 7 bases. The CDR3 length is 22 residues. Per the germline V gene, CDR1 is MGHRA and CDR2 is YSYEKL. With V trimmed by 4 bases and J by 0 bases, 21 bases remained unmatched.

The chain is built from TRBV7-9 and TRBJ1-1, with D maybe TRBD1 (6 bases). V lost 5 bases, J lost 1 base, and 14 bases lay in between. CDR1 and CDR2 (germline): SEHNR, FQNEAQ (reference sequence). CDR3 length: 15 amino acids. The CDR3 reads CASSPRQAKNTEAFF. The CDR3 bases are TGTGCCAGCAGCCCTAGACAGGCAAAGAACACTGAAGCTTTCTTT.

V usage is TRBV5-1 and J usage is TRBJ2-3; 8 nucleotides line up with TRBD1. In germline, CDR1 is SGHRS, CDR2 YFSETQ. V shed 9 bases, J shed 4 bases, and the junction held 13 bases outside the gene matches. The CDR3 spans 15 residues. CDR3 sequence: CATKPQTGVPDTQYF. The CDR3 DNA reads TGCGCCACCAAACCCCAGACAGGGGTCCCAGATACGCAGTATTTT.

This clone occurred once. CDR3: CASRNENGDRNYGELFF. The CDR3, as DNA: TGTGCCAGTAGGAATGAAAACGGGGACAGGAATTACGGGGAGCTGTTTTTT. The gene calls are TRBV19 and TRBJ2-2; TRBD1 matches 8 bases. Germline CDR1 LNHDA, CDR2 SQIVND (reference sequence). The CDR3 is made up of 17 amino acids. The V gene end was trimmed by 6 bases and the J gene end by 7 bases; junction bases not matched to a gene: 16.

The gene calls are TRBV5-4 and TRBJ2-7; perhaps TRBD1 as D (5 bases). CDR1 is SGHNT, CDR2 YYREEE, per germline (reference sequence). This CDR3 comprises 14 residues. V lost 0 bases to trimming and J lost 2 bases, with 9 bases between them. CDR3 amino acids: CASSLADRTYEQYF. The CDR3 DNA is TGTGCCAGCAGCTTGGCCGACAGAACCTACGAGCAGTACTTC.

CDR3 region: CASSEAGQGNYGYTF. The CDR3, as DNA: TGTGCCAGCAGTGAAGCGGGACAGGGGAACTATGGCTACACCTTC. The chain combines TRBV6-1 with TRBJ1-2; 10 nucleotides line up with TRBD1. Per the germline V gene, CDR1 is MNHNS and CDR2 is SASEGT. Losses at the gene ends were 0 bases for V and 2 bases for J; bases not matched to a gene: 0. The CDR3 length is 15 residues.

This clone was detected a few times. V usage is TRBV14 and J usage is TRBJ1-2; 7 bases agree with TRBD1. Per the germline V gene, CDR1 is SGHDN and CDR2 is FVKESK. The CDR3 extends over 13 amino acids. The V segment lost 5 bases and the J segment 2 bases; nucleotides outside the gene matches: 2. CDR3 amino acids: CASSGTVNYGYTF. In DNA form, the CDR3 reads TGTGCCAGCAGCGGGACAGTGAACTATGGCTACACCTTC.

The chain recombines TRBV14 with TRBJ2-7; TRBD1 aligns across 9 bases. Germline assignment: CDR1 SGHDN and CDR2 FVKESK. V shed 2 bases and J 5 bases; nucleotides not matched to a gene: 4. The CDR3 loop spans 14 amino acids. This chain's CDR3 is CASSQRDRDHEQYF. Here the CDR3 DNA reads TGTGCCAGCAGCCAAAGGGACAGGGACCACGAGCAGTACTTC.

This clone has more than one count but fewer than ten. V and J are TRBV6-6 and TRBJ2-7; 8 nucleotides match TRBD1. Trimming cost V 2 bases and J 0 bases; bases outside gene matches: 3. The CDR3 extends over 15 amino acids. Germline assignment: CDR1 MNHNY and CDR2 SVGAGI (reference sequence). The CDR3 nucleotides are TGTGCCAGCAGTTACGCAGGACAGGGCTCCTACGAGCAGTACTTC. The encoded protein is CASSYAGQGSYEQYF.

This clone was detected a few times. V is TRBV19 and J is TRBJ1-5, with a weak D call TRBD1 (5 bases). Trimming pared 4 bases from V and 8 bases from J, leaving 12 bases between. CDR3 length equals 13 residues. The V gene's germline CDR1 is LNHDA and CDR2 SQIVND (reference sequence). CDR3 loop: CASSTGLLEPQHF. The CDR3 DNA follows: TGTGCCAGTAGTACGGGACTCCTTGAGCCCCAGCATTTT.

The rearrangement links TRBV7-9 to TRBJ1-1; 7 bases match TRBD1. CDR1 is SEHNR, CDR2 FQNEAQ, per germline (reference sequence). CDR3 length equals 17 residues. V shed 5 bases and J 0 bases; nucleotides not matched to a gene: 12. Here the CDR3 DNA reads TGTGCCAGCAGCCGTCCGGAGGGGGCAGGGTTGAACACTGAAGCTTTCTTT. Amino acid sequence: CASSRPEGAGLNTEAFF.

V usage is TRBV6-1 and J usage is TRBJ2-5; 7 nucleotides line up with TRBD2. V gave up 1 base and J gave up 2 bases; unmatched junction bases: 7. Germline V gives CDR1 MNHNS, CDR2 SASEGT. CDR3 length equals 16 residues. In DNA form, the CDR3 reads TGTGCCAGCAGTGAAGGGGACTACACGGGGCAAGAGACCCAGTACTTC. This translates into CASSEGDYTGQETQYF.

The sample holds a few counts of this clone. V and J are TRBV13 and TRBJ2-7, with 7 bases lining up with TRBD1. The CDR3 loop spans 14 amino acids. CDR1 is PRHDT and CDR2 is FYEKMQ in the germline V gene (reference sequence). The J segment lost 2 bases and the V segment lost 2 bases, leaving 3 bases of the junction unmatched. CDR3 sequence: CASSLRQGTYEQYF. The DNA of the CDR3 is TGTGCCAGCAGCTTACGACAGGGTACCTACGAGCAGTACTTC.

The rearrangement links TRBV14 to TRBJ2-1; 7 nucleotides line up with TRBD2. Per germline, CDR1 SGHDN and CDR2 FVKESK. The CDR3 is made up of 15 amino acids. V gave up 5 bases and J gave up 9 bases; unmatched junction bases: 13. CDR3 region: CASSYLGLTWSEQFF. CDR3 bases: TGTGCCAGCAGCTACTTGGGACTAACATGGAGTGAGCAGTTCTTC.

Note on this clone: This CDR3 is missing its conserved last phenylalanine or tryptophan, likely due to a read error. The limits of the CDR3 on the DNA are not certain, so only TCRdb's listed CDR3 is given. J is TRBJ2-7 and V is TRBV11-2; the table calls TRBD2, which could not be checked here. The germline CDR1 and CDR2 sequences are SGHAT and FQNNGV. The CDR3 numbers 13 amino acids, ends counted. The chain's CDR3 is CASSLGLAGRTTL.

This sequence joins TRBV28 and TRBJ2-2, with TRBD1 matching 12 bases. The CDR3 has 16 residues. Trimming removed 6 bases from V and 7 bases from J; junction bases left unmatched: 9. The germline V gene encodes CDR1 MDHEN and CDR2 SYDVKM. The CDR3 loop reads CASRTSGTGGGGELFF. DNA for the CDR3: TGTGCCAGCAGAACCTCAGGGACAGGGGGCGGCGGGGAGCTGTTTTTT.